This T cell receptor beta chain comes out of a study of blood T cells in healthy people across ages. The V gene's germline CDR1 is MNHEY and CDR2 SVGEGT. V shed 6 bases and J 4 bases; nucleotides not matched to a gene: 6. The CDR3 runs 14 residues. This clonotype was seen a few times. Its antigen is currently unknown. Findings and limits, study-wide: Donor CMV status was unknown, possibly confounding expanded clonotype changes. Older age coincided with a roughly linear decline in TCR beta diversity per million T cells.

The authors ran a second PCR of about 6 to 11 cycles using a sample-barcoded 5' primer and a J-beta primer mix. Each cDNA molecule, via a template-switch adaptor with 12 random nucleotides, was tagged. In TCRdb, the 5' RACE reads were re-called with MiXCR into one record per CDR3 protein. The table records 800,000 to 950,000 distinct CDR3 sequences, roughly 48% of them present only once. The source of this sequence is a man aged 30-40 years in good health. The sequenced material came from blood. The rearrangement joins TRBV6-2 or TRBV6-3 to TRBJ1-2; 9 bases map to TRBD1. The CDR3 DNA follows: TGTGCCAGCAGATTCCGGACAGGGGCCTATGGCTACACCTTC. It translates to CASRFRTGAYGYTF.